This T cell receptor beta chain emerged from a study of shared clonotypes between healthy human individuals. Study outcomes and limitations: Blood was the only sampled material, and tissue repertoires likely differ.

Germline V gene lookup returns CDR1 MDHEN and CDR2 SYDVKM. Trimming removed 6 bases at V and 0 bases at J, with 21 bases between. This CDR3 has 18 amino acids. On this clone: What it recognizes is unknown.

Measured with immunoSEQ multiplex PCR; TCRdb has only the in-frame clones, and not every one. The sample has 70,000 to 95,000 clones; 62% are singletons. The chain combines TRBV28 with TRBJ2-1; D possibly corresponds to TRBD2 (5 bases). The TCR comes from a man in his thirties or forties in good health. The sample comprised memory CD8+ T cells sorted from blood. Sample subset: CD45RO+ cells pooled with CCR7-negative TemRA cells. CDR3 protein: CASSGGAEVPSSYNEQFF. The DNA of the CDR3 is TGTGCCAGCAGCGGTGGAGCGGAAGTCCCCAGCTCCTACAATGAGCAGTTCTTC.